These T cell receptor beta chains were read from a single sample in a study of blood T cell repertoires in COVID-19. Using immunoSEQ multiplex PCR, the repertoire was profiled, and TCRdb retains in-frame clones only, with some absent. The table records a few hundred thousand clones, 85% to 90% of them present only once. Sequencing was done on a sample of PBMCs or T cells enriched from blood (not recorded which). These receptors were obtained from a woman between 18 and 29 years old with acute COVID-19. Each CDR3 is given with its conserved first and last residue. The D gene is left open where the match is weak. Only some rows state a clone size, as once, few, many or a class for expanded clones.

clone_size	v_call	d_call	j_call	cdr3_aa	cdr3_nt
NA	TRBV11-3	TRBD2	TRBJ2-3	CASSPGRGRVTDTQYF	TGTGCCAGCAGCCCAGGGCGCGGGAGAGTAACAGATACGCAGTATTTT
NA	TRBV19	TRBD2	TRBJ2-7	CASSWMTSGSEQYF	TGTGCCAGTAGTTGGATGACTAGCGGGAGCGAGCAGTACTTC
once	TRBV5-1	NA	TRBJ2-1	CASSLASGVGDNEQFF	TGCGCCAGCAGCTTGGCCTCCGGGGTTGGGGACAATGAGCAGTTCTTC
NA	TRBV24-1	NA	TRBJ1-2	CATSPDRNYGYTF	TGTGCCACCAGTCCCGACAGGAACTATGGCTACACCTTC
NA	TRBV14	TRBD2	TRBJ2-1	CASSQDHPSGSYNNEQFF	TGTGCCAGCAGCCAAGATCACCCTAGCGGGAGTTATAACAATGAGCAGTTCTTC
NA	TRBV7-8	TRBD2	TRBJ2-1	CASSSGLAGVISYNEQFF	TGTGCCAGCAGCTCGGGACTAGCGGGAGTGATATCCTACAATGAGCAGTTCTTC
NA	TRBV3-1/TRBV3-2	NA	TRBJ1-1	CASSQVQTLMNTEAFF	TGTGCCAGCAGCCAAGTCCAGACACTCATGAACACTGAAGCTTTCTTT
few	TRBV27	TRBD2	TRBJ2-7	CASSPRRAGYEQYF	TGTGCCAGCAGTCCCCGTAGAGCGGGATACGAGCAGTACTTC
NA	TRBV19	TRBD2	TRBJ2-1	CASSLTGTSMQQFF	TGTGCCAGTAGCCTAACCGGGACTAGCATGCAGCAGTTCTTC
NA	TRBV6-5	TRBD1	TRBJ1-6	CASSYSTGRSPLHF	TGTGCCAGCAGTTACTCGACAGGGCGTTCACCCCTCCACTTT
once	TRBV18	TRBD1	TRBJ1-4	CASSPLGQGGEKLFF	TGTGCCAGCTCACCATTGGGACAGGGGGGCGAAAAACTGTTTTTT
NA	TRBV19	NA	TRBJ2-1	CASSRRAINEQFF	TGTGCCAGTAGTAGGCGGGCAATTAATGAGCAGTTCTTC
NA	TRBV6-1	TRBD1	TRBJ1-2	CASSELGRGLGGYTF	TGTGCCAGCAGTGAACTGGGCAGGGGGCTCGGTGGCTACACCTTC
NA	TRBV4-1	TRBD2	TRBJ2-5	CASSDRLAGGRETQYF	TGCGCCAGCAGCGACCGACTAGCGGGAGGCAGGGAGACCCAGTACTTC
NA	TRBV5-8	TRBD1	TRBJ1-2	CASSSRRDSLYGYTF	TGTGCCAGCAGCTCGCGGCGGGACAGCCTCTATGGCTACACCTTC
NA	TRBV5-4	TRBD1	TRBJ2-7	CASSLGTGSPYEQYF	TGTGCCAGCAGCTTGGGGACAGGGTCGCCCTACGAGCAGTACTTC
once	TRBV27	NA	TRBJ2-1	CASSLQGGAYNEQFF	TGTGCCAGCAGTTTACAGGGTGGCGCCTACAATGAGCAGTTCTTC
NA	TRBV9	NA	TRBJ2-7	CASSVTQGNEQYF	TGTGCCAGCAGCGTGACCCAGGGTAACGAGCAGTACTTC
NA	TRBV27	TRBD1	TRBJ1-5	CASSYRGLRNQPQHF	TGTGCCAGCAGTTACAGGGGCTTGCGCAATCAGCCCCAGCATTTT
once	TRBV30	NA	TRBJ2-7	CAWSGPGSVYEQYF	TGTGCCTGGAGTGGCCCAGGGTCTGTCTACGAGCAGTACTTC
NA	TRBV19	TRBD1	TRBJ1-4	CASSTRQGNEKLFF	TGTGCCAGTAGTACTCGACAGGGCAATGAAAAACTGTTTTTT
NA	TRBV5-1	NA	TRBJ2-2	CASSLDRADDTGELFF	TGCGCCAGCAGCTTGGACAGGGCCGATGACACCGGGGAGCTGTTTTTT
NA	TRBV3-1/TRBV3-2	TRBD2	TRBJ2-5	CASSQDPGGVQTQYF	TGTGCCAGCAGCCAAGATCCGGGAGGTGTACAGACCCAGTACTTC
NA	TRBV27	NA	TRBJ2-1	CASSLVGRGNEQFF	TGTGCCAGCAGTTTAGTCGGAAGGGGCAATGAGCAGTTCTTC
NA	TRBV30	TRBD1	TRBJ1-2	CAWSTKTGGYGYTF	TGTGCCTGGAGTACCAAGACAGGGGGGTATGGCTACACCTTC
NA	TRBV7-2	NA	TRBJ2-1	CASSLESQAIIGNEQFF	TGTGCCAGCAGCTTAGAATCCCAGGCGATTATCGGCAATGAGCAGTTCTTC
NA	TRBV2	TRBD1	TRBJ2-1	CASSEQGARGYNEQFF	TGTGCCAGCAGTGAACAGGGGGCGCGAGGCTACAATGAGCAGTTCTTC
NA	TRBV6-2/TRBV6-3	TRBD1	TRBJ1-4	CASSYQDRVGRLFF	TGTGCCAGCAGTTACCAGGACAGGGTTGGCAGACTGTTTTTT
NA	TRBV19	NA	TRBJ1-5	CASTGVEGRQPQHF	TGTGCCAGTACCGGAGTGGAGGGGCGTCAGCCCCAGCATTTT
NA	TRBV2	TRBD1	TRBJ1-4	CASSVGTGANEKLFF	TGTGCCAGCAGCGTAGGGACAGGGGCTAATGAAAAACTGTTTTTT
NA	TRBV7-2	TRBD1	TRBJ1-2	CASRRDSFYGYTF	TGTGCCAGCAGACGGGACAGCTTCTATGGCTACACCTTC